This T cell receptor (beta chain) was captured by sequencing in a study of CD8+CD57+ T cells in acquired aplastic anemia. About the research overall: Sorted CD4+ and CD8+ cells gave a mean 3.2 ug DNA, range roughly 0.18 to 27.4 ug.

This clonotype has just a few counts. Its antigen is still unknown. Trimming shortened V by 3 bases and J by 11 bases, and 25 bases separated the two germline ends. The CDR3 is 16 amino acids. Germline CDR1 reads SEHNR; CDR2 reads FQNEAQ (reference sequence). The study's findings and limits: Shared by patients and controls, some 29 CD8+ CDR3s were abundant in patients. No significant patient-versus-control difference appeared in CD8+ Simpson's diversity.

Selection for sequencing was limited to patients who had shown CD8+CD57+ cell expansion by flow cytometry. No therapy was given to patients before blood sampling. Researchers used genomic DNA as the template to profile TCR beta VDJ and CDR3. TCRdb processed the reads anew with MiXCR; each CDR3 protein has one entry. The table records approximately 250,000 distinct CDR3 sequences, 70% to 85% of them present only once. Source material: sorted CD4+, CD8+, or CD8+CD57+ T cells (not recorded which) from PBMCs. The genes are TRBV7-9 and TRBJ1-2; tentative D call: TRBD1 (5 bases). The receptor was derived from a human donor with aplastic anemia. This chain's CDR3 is CASSFQRSGGVDEYTF. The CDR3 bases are TGTGCCAGCAGCTTTCAAAGAAGCGGGGGGGTCGATGAGTACACCTTC.